This TCR beta chain was identified in a study of T cells after yellow fever vaccination. This CDR3 contains 14 residues. J gave up 5 bases and V 3 bases, and 4 bases lay outside the gene matches. Germline CDR1 SNHLY, CDR2 FYNNEI. A universal primer site and UMIs were added as TCR cDNA was made by 5'RACE template switching. A single record per CDR3 protein comes from TCRdb applying MiXCR to the 5' RACE reads. Of some 300,000 distinct CDR3 sequences listed, around 4% are singletons. This clonotype has just a few counts. The antigen is not known. Whole-study findings and limits: FACS-sorted repertoires could harbor abundant contaminating bulk-population clonotypes.

The genes are TRBV2 and TRBJ2-5; 9 bases fit TRBD2. Sequences were derived from PBMCs, sampled on the day of the yellow fever booster vaccination. This TCR derives from a man younger than 30 who received the YFV17D yellow fever vaccine. CDR3 DNA: TGTGCCAGCAGTGATGCGCGGGGGGGTGAGACCCAGTACTTC. Translated: CASSDARGGETQYF.